This TCR beta chain was recovered during a study of technical replicates of blood from several donors. Repertoires were generated with immunoSEQ multiplex PCR, while TCRdb's copy carries only in-frame clones and drops some. The sample includes fewer than 100,000 clones, just under 95% of them seen just once. Germline values: CDR1 SGHVS, CDR2 FNYEAQ. With V trimmed by 2 bases and J by 4 bases, 9 bases remained unmatched. CDR3 length equals 17 residues. The V call is TRBV7-6, the J call TRBJ2-1, with 9 bases identical to TRBD2. The sequence was obtained from a human donor in good health. The sequenced sample was T cells isolated from PBMCs. The CDR3 here is CASSLKPGTSIYNEQFF. The DNA for the CDR3 is TGTGCCAGCAGCTTAAAACCCGGGACTAGCATATACAATGAGCAGTTCTTC.